This TCR beta chain emerged from a study of monozygotic twins with inflammatory bowel disease (dated by TCRdb to the late 2010s). About the investigation overall: The complete study included about 30 monozygotic twin pairs: 19 IBD-discordant Danish pairs and nine German pairs, of which four were IBD-concordant and five were IBD-discordant. Within discordant pairs, disease-associated traits were sought mainly by comparing IBD patients with their genetically identical healthy co-twins. Each individual had, on average, about 151 000 unique TCRalpha sequences and 181 000 unique TCRbeta sequences available for analysis.

Via the germline V gene (reference sequence), CDR1 is SGHKS and CDR2 YYEKEE. The CDR3, cysteine through phenylalanine, is 16 amino acids long. Nucleotide data are not available. Library construction relied on 5' RACE. Preparation of each TCR library used around 3.5 ug of total RNA. For each sample, cDNA was synthesized in eight separate reactions using SMARTScribe reverse transcriptase. During cDNA synthesis, template switching introduced unique molecular identifiers that contained a 6-nucleotide sample barcode. Amplification of TCRalpha and TCRbeta cDNA involved two nested PCRs of approximately 17 and 9 cycles, and each PCR was followed by bead purification. Before amplification, the cDNA was treated with uracil DNA-glycosylase and purified using the QIAquick PCR purification kit. The second PCR was the step at which Illumina TruSeq-compatible adapters and sample-specific barcodes were added. Library quality and concentration were assessed using TapeStation and Qubit, and approximately 5 ng of each library was pooled. The pooled libraries were sequenced with 2 x 100 bp reads and custom sequencing primers on an Illumina HiSeq2500 single-index Rapid Run. On the study's bioinformatics: UMI-based consensus assembly with MiGEC version 1.2.6 was used to correct PCR and sequencing errors. MiXCR version 2.1.1 was used for V(D)J alignment, clonotype assembly and CDR3 extraction. Normalisation of gene usage, clonotype sharing and MAIT/NKT TCR abundance was achieved by analysing the top 1000, 10 000 and 20 000 clonotypes per sample. After downsampling to 27 000 UMIs, diversity was calculated as the inverse Simpson index using the vegan R package. Paired Mann-Whitney U tests on discordant twin pairs were used, with Benjamini-Hochberg multiple-testing correction. TCRdb reprocessed the reads and assigns one entry to each CDR3 protein sequence, leaving out DNA. The V and J calls shown here were made by TCRdb, not taken from the authors' results. The table for this sample lists 440,000 or so distinct CDR3 sequences. Jointly, the top ten make up 2% to 3% of the sample.

For this clonotype: Its antigen is currently not known.

Broader findings and caveats from the paper: Distinction between different T cell subtypes could not be achieved in the analysis. Background noise and inter-individual variability may have been introduced into the repertoires by the differing immunosuppressive treatments among patients. IBD patients shared fewer clonotypes with other individuals than healthy twins did, most markedly in patients showing signs of disease activity. Concordant and discordant twins showed no difference in repertoire similarity, possibly because of limited statistical power. The results gave no support for a single strong signal or clonotype linked to IBD. Measured by the inverse Simpson index, TCRbeta repertoire diversity was lower in IBD patients than in their healthy co-twins.

From each donor, a 2.5 ml peripheral blood sample was drawn into PAXgene tubes and stored at -80 degrees C. Without any T cell sorting, total RNA was extracted from whole blood using the PAXgene blood miRNA kit on an automated QIAcube. Deep TCRalpha and TCRbeta repertoire profiling with unique molecular barcoding was performed on peripheral blood of monozygotic twin pairs concordant or discordant for inflammatory bowel disease. For every twin pair, smoking habits were documented, and each individual was categorised as a current, former or never smoker. The clonotype was recovered from a human donor with ulcerative colitis or Crohn's disease, or a healthy co-twin of an affected twin (not recorded which). The source material was blood. The chain joins TRBV5-5 to TRBJ2-1; the D gene TCRdb calls, TRBD1, cannot be checked with no DNA. For the CDR3, the sequence is CASSLQTGSSYNEQFF. With the rest looked up from the reference TRBV5-5 and TRBJ2-1 genes rather than sequenced, the full variable domain is DAGVTQSPTHLIKTRGQQVTLRCSPISGHKSVSWYQQVLGQGPQFIFQYYEKEERGRGNFPDRFSARQFPNYSSELNVNALLLGDSALYLCASSLQTGSSYNEQFFGPGTRLTVL.